This T cell receptor beta chain was recovered during a study of response to subunit inactivated influenza vaccine. The CDR3 runs 13 residues. V was clipped by 2 bases and J by 6 bases; unmatched bases: 3. CDR1 is SGHNT and CDR2 is YYREEE in the germline V gene (reference sequence). TCRdb itself ran the RT-PCR reads through MiXCR, one entry per CDR3 protein. The sample consists of about 650,000 distinct CDR3 sequences, about a sixth of them appearing once. Concerning this clonotype itself: Its cognate antigen is unknown.

Study-wide findings and caveats: It was suggested by the authors that few new T cells are recruited by each seasonal influenza vaccination.

The chain uses TRBV5-4 and TRBJ1-2, with TRBD1 matching 8 bases. The specimen was PBMCs from blood, collected 11 to 12 days after vaccination. This receptor was obtained from a man aged 50 or older who received an inactivated influenza vaccine. This CDR3 is CASSFQGANGYTF. The DNA of the CDR3 is TGTGCCAGCAGCTTTCAGGGGGCAAATGGCTACACCTTC.